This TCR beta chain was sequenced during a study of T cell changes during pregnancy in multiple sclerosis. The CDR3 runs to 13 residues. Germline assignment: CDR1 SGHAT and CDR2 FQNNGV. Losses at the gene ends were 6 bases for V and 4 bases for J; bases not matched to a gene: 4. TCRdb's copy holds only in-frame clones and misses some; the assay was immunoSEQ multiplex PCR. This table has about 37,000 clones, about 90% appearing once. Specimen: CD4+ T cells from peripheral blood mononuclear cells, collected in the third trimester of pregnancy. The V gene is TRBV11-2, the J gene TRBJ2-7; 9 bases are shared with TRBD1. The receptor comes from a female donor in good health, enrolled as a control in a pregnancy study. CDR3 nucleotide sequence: TGTGCCAGCAGGCCGGGACAGGGTTACGAGCAGTACTTC. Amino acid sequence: CASRPGQGYEQYF.